This paragraph reports one T cell receptor (beta chain). Its antigen is unknown. With the read ending 3 residues before the CDR3 end, the germline J gene is used to fill in that end. The CDR3 has 14 amino acids. Germline loops: CDR1 SGHRS, CDR2 YFSETQ. Trimming pared 4 bases from V and 0 bases from J, leaving 10 bases between. CVID meant reduced serum IgG, IgA and/or IgM plus specific antibody deficiency. Equal genomic DNA amounts from CVID and control samples were sequenced. Measured with immunoSEQ multiplex PCR; TCRdb has only the in-frame clones, and not every one. There are some 25,000 clones in the sample, none observed a single time. The sample comes from a study of T cell clonality in common variable immunodeficiency. The study, taken as a whole, reports: Fewer deletions and N-nucleotide insertions were reportedly seen in common variable immunodeficiency TCR beta sequences. Repertoire-complication correlations in CVID were limited by patient heterogeneity. Shared TCRbeta clones were fewer between CVID subjects than controls.

V and J are TRBV5-1 and TRBJ1-2; D gene uncertain. This TCR came from a human donor with common variable immunodeficiency. Source material: peripheral blood mononuclear cells. Incomplete CDR3 DNA: TGCGCCAGCAGCCAGCGGAGGTCTAACTATGGC. Translation gives CASSQRRSNYG. The full-length CDR3 reads as CASSQRRSNYGYTF.